This T cell receptor (beta chain) was obtained from a study of T cells in pancreatic ductal adenocarcinoma. Whole-study results and caveats: Tumor-versus-blood clonality comparisons may be biased toward lower tumor diversity. Blood had more productive templates and 6 to 9-fold more unique clonotypes than tumor.

On this clone: No antigen is known for it.

The table came from immunoSEQ multiplex PCR; TCRdb's copy has only in-frame clones and leaves some out. The data hold 97,000 or so clones, with 90% to 95% observed a single time. Germline CDR1 and CDR2: SGHRS and YFSETQ. Trimming cost V 5 bases and J 4 bases, with 12 bases left between them. The CDR3 contains 14 residues. The selected patients with pancreatic ductal adenocarcinoma had surgery but no neoadjuvant therapy. Material: PBMCs. This chain uses TRBV5-1 with TRBJ2-2, with D uncertain. This sequence was found in a human donor with pancreatic ductal adenocarcinoma. CDR3 sequence: CASSPSLGTGELFF. The CDR3, as DNA: TGCGCCAGCAGTCCTTCACTCGGCACCGGGGAGCTGTTTTTT.